This T cell receptor beta chain came from a study of blood T cell repertoires in COVID-19. On the study more broadly: The analysed material was cDNA or gDNA that came from T cells, B-cell-depleted T cells, or PBMCs.

V was clipped by 4 bases and J by 0 bases, with 8 bases between them. Per the germline V gene, CDR1 is SGHTS and CDR2 is YDEGEE. The CDR3 is 14 residues long. Those enrolled, adults aged about 18 to 89 years, came from 20 to 25 US areas. Which cohort a participant joined came from the clinical history participants gave. In the authors' methods: Reference gene primers were amplified, and this amplification served to estimate nucleated cell counts. Assay used: immunoSEQ multiplex PCR; TCRdb lists only in-frame clones, some missing. For V, J and clone size, that table is used; D and trimming come from the DNA. The sample has fewer than 350,000 clones, about 89% seen once.

The receptor comes from a woman aged 40 to 50 who had recovered from COVID-19. What was sequenced was PBMCs or T cells enriched from blood (not recorded which). The V gene is TRBV5-8, the J gene TRBJ1-5; D is unclear. The CDR3, as DNA: TGTGCCAGCAGCCGGAGAAATAGCAATCAGCCCCAGCATTTT. Protein product: CASSRRNSNQPQHF.